These T cell receptor beta chains were read from a single sample in a study of blood T cell repertoires in COVID-19. The data were produced by immunoSEQ multiplex PCR, yet TCRdb's version contains in-frame clones alone and is incomplete. Among 150,000 to 200,000 clones listed, over 70% were seen once. The sequenced material came from PBMCs or T cells enriched from blood (not recorded which). The receptors were sampled from a man in his fifties who had recovered from COVID-19. CDR3s include the opening cysteine and the closing phenylalanine or tryptophan.

J,V,CDR3
TRBJ1-1,TRBV3-1/TRBV3-2,CASSQGQGGEAFF
TRBJ2-2,TRBV9,CASSVAVNTGELFF
TRBJ1-1,TRBV5-1,CASSLERATEAFF
TRBJ2-5,TRBV15,CATSVWGGLRETQYF
TRBJ1-2,TRBV28,CASSPQGPGGVSNYGYTF
TRBJ1-1,TRBV5-1,CASSPAAGAGTEAFF
TRBJ1-3,TRBV5-8,CAPSPSGAVHTIYF
TRBJ1-5,TRBV28,CASSFQGAPGRSNQPQHF
TRBJ2-1,TRBV5-6,CASSLDTSYNEQFF
TRBJ1-3,TRBV5-1,CASSLDSTSGNTIYF
TRBJ2-7,TRBV28,CASSFTLAELSYEQYF
TRBJ2-1,TRBV15,CATSRGPAGAHNEQFF
TRBJ1-2,TRBV11-1,CASSLEDRLNGYTF
TRBJ1-2,TRBV16,CASSQKGQGYGYTF
TRBJ1-6,TRBV2,CASSVGDRRSSYNSPLHF
TRBJ2-3,TRBV7-3,CASSHREGRRSTDTQYF
TRBJ2-1,TRBV6-5,CAGLFRGFNEQFF
TRBJ2-3,TRBV28,CASSRRDRSTDTQYF
TRBJ2-7,TRBV19,CASSNRDKFSYEQYF
TRBJ1-2,TRBV7-3,CASSRLPGGGYTF
TRBJ2-3,TRBV27,CASGRLPAQMTQYF
TRBJ2-1,TRBV29-1,CSVGLAGGLRDEQFF
TRBJ2-7,TRBV12-3/TRBV12-4,CASSYTGFNEQYF
TRBJ2-7,TRBV27,CASSLSRDRTRRYF
TRBJ1-5,TRBV7-8,CASMVERVGQPQHF
TRBJ2-3,TRBV2,CASSASLLTDTQYF
TRBJ1-1,TRBV5-1,CASSKTGNARTEAFF